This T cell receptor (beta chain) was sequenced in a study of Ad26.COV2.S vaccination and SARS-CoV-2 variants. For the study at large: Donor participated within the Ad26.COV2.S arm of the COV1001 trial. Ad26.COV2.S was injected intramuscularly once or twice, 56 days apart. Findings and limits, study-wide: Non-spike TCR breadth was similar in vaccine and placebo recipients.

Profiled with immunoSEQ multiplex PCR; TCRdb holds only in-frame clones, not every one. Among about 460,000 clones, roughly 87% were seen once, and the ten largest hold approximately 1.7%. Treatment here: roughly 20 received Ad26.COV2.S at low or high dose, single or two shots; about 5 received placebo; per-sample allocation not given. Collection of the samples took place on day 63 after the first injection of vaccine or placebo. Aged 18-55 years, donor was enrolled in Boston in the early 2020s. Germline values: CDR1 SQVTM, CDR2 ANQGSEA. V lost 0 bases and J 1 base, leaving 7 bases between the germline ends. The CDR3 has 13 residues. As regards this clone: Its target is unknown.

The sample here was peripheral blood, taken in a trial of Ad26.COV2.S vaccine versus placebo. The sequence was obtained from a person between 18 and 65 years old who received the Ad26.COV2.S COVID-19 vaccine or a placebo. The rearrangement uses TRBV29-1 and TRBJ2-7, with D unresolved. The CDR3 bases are TGCAGCGTTGAAGACAGGTCTTCCTACGAGCAGTACTTC. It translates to CSVEDRSSYEQYF.